This entry lists 11 T cell receptor beta chains sequenced from one sample in a study of shared clonotypes between healthy human individuals. Measured with immunoSEQ multiplex PCR; TCRdb has only the in-frame clones, and not every one. The sample carries some 2,000,000 clones, less than 95% recorded once. CD45RO-negative cells were positively selected for CCR7, leaving out terminally differentiated effector memory CD45RA+ cells. The sequenced sample was naive CD8+ T cells sorted from blood. The source is a man aged 18 to 35 in good health.

The CDR3 region has the DNA TGTGCCAGCAGTGAAGAGCCCGACAGGGTAAGGAATCAGCCCCAGCATTTT. This translates into CASSEEPDRVRNQPQHF. V usage is TRBV2 and J usage is TRBJ1-5; 7 bases fit TRBD1. Germline-derived CDR1 and CDR2 are SNHLY and FYNNEI. The CDR3 runs 17 residues. The junction had 10 bases not matched to a gene; V was cut back by 1 base and J by 4 bases.

V gene TRBV29-1 combines with J gene TRBJ2-1; the match to TRBD2 covers 12 bases. The CDR3 totals 15 residues. V lost 7 bases to trimming and J lost 2 bases; unmatched junction nucleotides: 6. Per germline, CDR1 SQVTM and CDR2 ANQGSEA. CDR3 amino acids: CSARTSGTTYNEQFF. CDR3 DNA sequence: TGCAGCGCCCGGACTAGCGGGACGACCTACAATGAGCAGTTCTTC.

The chain is built from TRBV11-2 and TRBJ1-2; D gene unclear. Deletions cut 5 bases from V and 4 bases from J, with 14 bases between. This CDR3 comprises 14 residues. The V gene's germline CDR1 is SGHAT and CDR2 FQNNGV. The CDR3 here is CASSLNHVTYGYTF. DNA of the CDR3: TGTGCCAGCAGCCTGAACCATGTAACCTATGGCTACACCTTC.

As to this clone: Other nucleotide sequences in the sample specify the same CDR3. The genes are TRBV19 and TRBJ2-3; D might be TRBD2 (6 bases). Germline CDR1 and CDR2: LNHDA and SQIVND (reference sequence). V shed 5 bases and J shed 3 bases, with 15 bases lying between them. This CDR3 comprises 15 residues. CDR3: CASSPTGVSTDTQYF. In DNA, the CDR3 is TGTGCCAGTAGTCCGACGGGAGTTTCGACAGATACGCAGTATTTT. The whole variable domain, filled in from reference TRBV19 and TRBJ2-3, reads DGGITQSPKYLFRKEGQNVTLSCEQNLNHDAMYWYRQDPGQGLRLIYYSQIVNDFQKGDIAEGYSVSREKKESFPLTVTSAQKNPTAFYLCASSPTGVSTDTQYFGPGTRLTVL.

The chain employs TRBV7-9 and TRBJ2-7; possibly TRBD1 for D (6 bases). V lost 7 bases and J 5 bases, leaving 9 bases between the germline ends. CDR3 length equals 11 residues. Germline V lookup: CDR1 SEHNR, CDR2 FQNEAQ (reference sequence). The chain's CDR3 is CASTGENEQYF. CDR3 bases: TGTGCCAGCACAGGGGAGAACGAGCAGTACTTC. The full variable domain, completed using reference TRBV7-9 and TRBJ2-7, is DTGVSQNPRHKITKRGQNVTFRCDPISEHNRLYWYRQTLGQGPEFLTYFQNEAQLEKSRLLSDRFSAERPKGSFSTLEIQRTEQGDSAMYLCASTGENEQYFGPGTRLTVT.

V usage is TRBV5-6 and J usage is TRBJ2-7, with D uncertain. Germline loops: CDR1 SGHDT, CDR2 YYEEEE. Trimming stripped 4 bases from V and 2 bases from J, with 10 bases between. This CDR3 is built from 13 residues. The CDR3 loop is CASSMDRTYEQYF. For the CDR3, the DNA is TGTGCCAGCAGCATGGACCGAACCTACGAGCAGTACTTC.

The chain joins TRBV7-9 to TRBJ1-2, with unresolved D. The CDR3 runs to 14 residues. Germline V CDR1 and CDR2: SEHNR, FQNEAQ (reference sequence). Between the trimmed V and J ends, which lost 1 base and 9 bases, there was a span of 15 bases. Written as DNA, the CDR3 is TGTGCCAGCAGCTTAGGAGGGCGCGGGGAAAGCTACACCTTC. Translation: CASSLGGRGESYTF.

The chain has TRBV9 and TRBJ2-2, with D unclear. Germline-derived CDR1 and CDR2 are SGDLS and YYNGEE. Trimming cost V 0 bases and J 11 bases, with 11 bases left between them. The CDR3 sequence is 13 residues long. CDR3 in DNA: TGTGCCAGCAGCGTAGCTGTAGCATCCGAGCTGTTTTTT. Its protein is CASSVAVASELFF.

Of note for this clone: This sample includes further DNA sequences coding for the same CDR3. This chain uses TRBV13 with TRBJ2-7, with 8 nucleotides matching TRBD1. Germline V CDR1 and CDR2: PRHDT, FYEKMQ (reference sequence). After removal of 5 bases from V and 3 bases from J, the junction contained 3 bases not matched to a gene. The CDR3 is 13 amino acids. The CDR3 loop reads CASSPGQDYEQYF. In DNA form, the CDR3 reads TGTGCCAGCAGCCCGGGACAGGACTACGAGCAGTACTTC.

This clone was counted a single time. The chain combines TRBV7-8 with TRBJ1-5; D remains unclear. CDR1 and CDR2 from the germline V gene are SGHVS and FQNEAQ. CDR3 length equals 14 residues. V was trimmed by 6 bases and J by 0 bases, leaving 9 bases between them. In DNA, the CDR3 is TGTGCCAGCAGTTATGATTTTAGCAATCAGCCCCAGCATTTT. As protein: CASSYDFSNQPQHF.

In this sample, this clone turned up once. The same CDR3 also results from other DNA sequences found in this sample. The chain links TRBV4-3 to TRBJ2-1; D may be TRBD1 (5 bases). The V end was cut by 1 base, the J end by 7 bases, with 8 bases between. The germline CDR1 and CDR2 sequences are LGHNA and YSLEER. The CDR3 consists of 13 residues. DNA for the CDR3: TGCGCCAGCAGCCAAGGGCAGGGTAATGAGCAGTTCTTC. Its translation is CASSQGQGNEQFF.